This T cell receptor (beta chain) was found in a study of blood T cell repertoires in COVID-19. The wider study: PBMCs, B-cell-depleted T cells, or T cells were the source of the cDNA or gDNA that made up the material.

The CDR3 covers 13 residues. V lost 4 bases and J lost 5, with 8 bases in between. CDR1 is LGHDT, CDR2 YNNKEL, per germline (reference sequence). Data came from immunoSEQ multiplex PCR; TCRdb stores just in-frame clones and leaves some out. This repertoire shows roughly 120,000 clones, about 88% found once; its top ten account for about 4%. This chain links TRBV3-1 (or the pseudogene TRBV3-2) with TRBJ2-2; D is unclear. The receptor's source is a man between 45 and 60 years old with active COVID-19. Input material: peripheral blood. The CDR3 coding sequence is TGTGCCAGCAGCCCACCACATACCGGGGAGCTGTTTTTT. Translating it yields CASSPPHTGELFF.